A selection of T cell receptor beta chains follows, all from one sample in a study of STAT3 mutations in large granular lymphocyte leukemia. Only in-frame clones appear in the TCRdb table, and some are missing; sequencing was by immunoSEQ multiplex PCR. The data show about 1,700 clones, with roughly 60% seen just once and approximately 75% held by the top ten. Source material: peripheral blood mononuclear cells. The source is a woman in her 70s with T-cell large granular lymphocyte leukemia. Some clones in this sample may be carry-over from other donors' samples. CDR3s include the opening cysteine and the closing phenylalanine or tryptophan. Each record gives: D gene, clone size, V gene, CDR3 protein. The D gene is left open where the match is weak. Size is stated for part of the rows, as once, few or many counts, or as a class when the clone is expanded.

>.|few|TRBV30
CAWTEGWNTEAFF
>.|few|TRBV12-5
CASGHGQHSNQPQHF
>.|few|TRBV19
CASMVGGKGNQPQHF
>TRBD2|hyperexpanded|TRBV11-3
CASRASGSDEQYF
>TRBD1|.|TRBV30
CAWSFQGATEAFF
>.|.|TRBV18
CASSPPMREPGELFF
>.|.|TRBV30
CAWSTRGTQYF
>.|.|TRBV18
CASSPPDNSYEQYF
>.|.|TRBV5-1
CASSLGTGVYTEAFF
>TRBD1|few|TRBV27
CASSVGQGENQPQHF
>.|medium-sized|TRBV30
CAWLFNTEAFF
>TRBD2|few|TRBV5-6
CASSLAGRGDEQYF
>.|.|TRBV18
CASSPRGEKLFF
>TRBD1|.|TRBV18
CASSPPDRETYEQYF
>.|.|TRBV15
CATSTRDSLQETQYF
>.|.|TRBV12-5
CASGLTGFNYGYTF